These 26 T cell receptor beta chains were sequenced from one sample in a study of HIV-infected children after antiretroviral therapy interruption. Unique molecular identifiers were included in an RNA-based 3' RACE TCR library. Each CDR3 protein is one row after TCRdb ran MiXCR on the 3' RACE reads. Seen here are about 89,000 distinct CDR3 sequences, roughly 6.4% observed once, and the top ten hold 1.1%. Treatment here: PENTA 11 planned treatment interruption arm or continuous ART arm. The sample here was CD45RA+ CD4+ T cells from PBMCs, pooled from several time points, taken from a donor given antiretroviral therapy, either interrupted or continuous. The subset is: naive CD4+ CD45RA+ CD45RO- T cells. The receptors were gathered from a pool of human donors with HIV.

This clonotype appeared many times. The rearrangement joins TRBV5-1 to TRBJ1-6, with no clear D. CDR3 length: 16 amino acids. CDR1 and CDR2 from the germline V gene are SGHRS and YFSETQ. The germline V and J ends were trimmed by 5 bases and 7 bases, with 19 bases remaining between them. The CDR3 bases are TGCGCCAGCAGTTTGAGTGATGGAAGAGGGAATTCACCCCTCCACTTT. Its translation: CASSLSDGRGNSPLHF.

This clonotype was seen a handful of times. V usage is TRBV2 and J usage is TRBJ2-7, with D tentatively TRBD2 (5 bases). Per the germline V gene, CDR1 is SNHLY and CDR2 is FYNNEI. V was cut by 6 bases and J by 4 bases, with 16 bases left in between. This CDR3 region has 14 residues. CDR3 sequence reads: CASRRVVQAYEQYF. The DNA of the CDR3 is TGTGCCAGCAGGAGGGTTGTTCAAGCTTACGAGCAGTACTTC.

J is TRBJ1-1 and V is TRBV29-1; 8 bases align to TRBD1. V was pared by 6 bases and J by 1 base, with 4 bases of the junction left unmatched. The germline V gene has CDR1 SQVTM and CDR2 ANQGSEA. CDR3 size: 13 residues. The DNA for the CDR3 is TGCAGCGTCGCCGGACAGGGGAACACTGAAGCTTTCTTT. Its protein is CSVAGQGNTEAFF. The whole variable domain, filled in from reference TRBV29-1 and TRBJ1-1, reads SAVISQKPSRDICQRGTSLTIQCQVDSQVTMMFWYRQQPGQSLTLIATANQGSEATYESGFVIDKFPISRPNLTFSTLTVSNMSPEDSSIYLCSVAGQGNTEAFFGQGTRLTVV.

The V and J genes are TRBV15 and TRBJ2-3; D is undetermined. The CDR3 consists of 15 residues. The V gene lost 2 bases and the J gene lost 4 bases, with 13 bases spanning the gap. Germline V gives CDR1 LNHNV, CDR2 YYDKDF (reference sequence). CDR3 sequence: CATSRSQPGADTQYF. In nucleotides, the CDR3 is TGTGCCACCAGCAGATCCCAACCGGGCGCAGATACGCAGTATTTT.

By proportion, this clonotype is medium-sized (0.01 to 0.1%). CDR3 sequence reads: CSARGVGEGGYTF. The CDR3 DNA sequence: TGCAGTGCTAGAGGCGTGGGGGAAGGAGGCTACACCTTC. The rearrangement links TRBV20-1 to TRBJ1-2; a weak D match, TRBD1 (5 bases). V lost 1 base and J 8 bases, leaving 14 bases between the germline ends. The V gene's germline CDR1 is DFQATT and CDR2 SNEGSKA (reference sequence). The CDR3 totals 13 residues.

Ten or more counts support this clonotype. The CDR3 DNA follows: TGCAGTGCAAGTAGACTAGCGGGTCTCGATGAGCAGTTCTTC. This codes for CSASRLAGLDEQFF. V and J are TRBV20-1 and TRBJ2-1; 10 nucleotides line up with TRBD2. There are 14 residues in the CDR3. Germline V gene data show CDR1 as DFQATT and CDR2 as SNEGSKA (reference sequence). The V gene end was trimmed by 6 bases and the J gene end by 8 bases; junction bases not matched to a gene: 10.

Comment on this clonotype: A read error may produce the germline difference seen at one junction end. V and J are TRBV10-1 and TRBJ2-6, with D perhaps TRBD1 or TRBD2 (5 bases each). CDR3 size: 15 residues. In germline, CDR1 is WNHNN, CDR2 SYGVQD (reference sequence). The CDR3 DNA sequence: TGCGCCAGTAGTGTTGGGGGTACTGGGGCCAACGTCCTGACTTTC. Translation gives CASSVGGTGANVLTF.

This clonotype was counted many times. The V gene is TRBV20-1, the J gene TRBJ2-5, with TRBD2 matching 7 bases. J was trimmed by 6 bases and V by 3 bases; bases with no gene match: 13. Germline CDR1 and CDR2: DFQATT and SNEGSKA (reference sequence). The CDR3 loop spans 15 amino acids. The DNA of the CDR3 is TGCAGTGCTAGCTCTCTGGCGGGGGTAGGAAAGACCCAGTACTTC. Its protein product is CSASSLAGVGKTQYF.

This chain links TRBV12-3 or TRBV12-4 with TRBJ1-3, with D possibly TRBD1 on 5 matching bases. The CDR3 runs to 19 residues. Trimming took 2 bases from V and 0 from J, leaving 20 bases between them. Written as DNA, the CDR3 is TGTGCCAGCAGTTTAAGTACAGGCCGGATACTTAGCTCTGGAAACACCATATATTTT. Amino acids: CASSLSTGRILSSGNTIYF.

This clonotype has ten or more counts. The V call is TRBV3-1, the J call TRBJ2-7; a possible D gene is TRBD2 (5 bases). V was cut by 0 bases and J by 1 base, with 7 bases left in between. Germline V gene lookup returns CDR1 LGHDT and CDR2 YNNKEL (reference sequence). The CDR3 totals 14 residues. The CDR3 region is CASSQEDFSYEQYF. The DNA of the CDR3 is TGTGCCAGCAGCCAAGAGGACTTTTCCTACGAGCAGTACTTC.

This clonotype has a count of ten or more. The V and J genes are TRBV12-3 or TRBV12-4 and TRBJ2-5, with D perhaps matching TRBD1 (6 bases). V lost 7 bases and J lost 1, with 10 bases in between. The length of the CDR3 is 13 residues. The CDR3 nucleotides are TGTGCCAGCACTGGGACAATCCAAGAGACCCAGTACTTC. Residues: CASTGTIQETQYF.

This clonotype was detected ten times or more. This chain links TRBV7-7 with TRBJ2-3; TRBD2 matches at 12 bases. The CDR3 has 15 residues. Trimming took 5 bases from V and 6 from J; bases not matched to a gene: 6. Germline V lookup: CDR1 SSHAT, CDR2 FNYEAQ (reference sequence). In DNA form, the CDR3 reads TGTGCCAGCAGCCTCGGACTAGCGGGAATGGATACGCAGTATTTT. Translating gives CASSLGLAGMDTQYF.

This clonotype was picked up many times. The CDR3 bases are TGCAGTGCCTGGGCCGGGACTAGCGGTTCCTACGAGCAGTACTTC. As protein: CSAWAGTSGSYEQYF. V usage is TRBV20-1 and J usage is TRBJ2-7, with 11 bases matching TRBD2. In germline, CDR1 is DFQATT, CDR2 SNEGSKA (reference sequence). CDR3 length: 15 residues. Trimming cost V 6 bases and J 1 base; bases outside gene matches: 8.

This sequence joins TRBV24-1 and TRBJ2-1; 10 nucleotides match TRBD1. Trimming took 0 bases from V and 12 from J; bases not matched to a gene: 4. From germline, CDR1 is KGHDR and CDR2 SFDVKD. This CDR3 spans 14 amino acids. The CDR3 is CATSDLPRDRGQFF. DNA for the CDR3: TGTGCCACCAGTGATTTGCCAAGGGACAGGGGGCAGTTCTTC.

Relative to its sample, this clonotype is medium-sized. V usage is TRBV5-6 and J usage is TRBJ1-2, with 7 bases that match TRBD1. The CDR3 totals 13 residues. Germline lookup yields CDR1 SGHDT and CDR2 YYEEEE. J gave up 7 bases and V 3 bases, and 6 bases lay outside the gene matches. In DNA, the CDR3 is TGTGCCAGCAGCTCCGGGACAGTAAGTGGCTACACCTTC. Amino acid sequence: CASSSGTVSGYTF.

This clonotype was found many times. The chain has TRBV6-2 or TRBV6-3 and TRBJ2-3; D gene ambiguous. This CDR3 region has 14 residues. Trimming shortened V by 5 bases and J by 1 base, and 10 bases separated the two germline ends. Germline assignment: CDR1 MNHEY and CDR2 SVGEGT. The CDR3 DNA is TGTGCCAGCAGTGACCCTCCCGGCACAGATACGCAGTATTTT. Amino acid sequence: CASSDPPGTDTQYF.

The V gene is TRBV27, the J gene TRBJ1-1; D not certain. Per germline, CDR1 MNHEY and CDR2 SMNVEV (reference sequence). Deletions cut 3 bases from V and 1 base from J, with 6 bases between. The CDR3 is 13 amino acids. CDR3: CASSFQRNTEAFF. CDR3 bases: TGTGCCAGCAGTTTTCAGAGGAACACTGAAGCTTTCTTT.

This clonotype was seen a handful of times. V is TRBV5-1 and J is TRBJ1-1, with a tentative D call TRBD1 (6 bases). CDR3 length equals 14 residues. Germline V gene data show CDR1 as SGHRS and CDR2 as YFSETQ. Trimming took off 4 bases at V and 5 bases at J, with 15 bases between the two ends. The CDR3 region is CASSIAGAQTEAFF. The CDR3 DNA is TGCGCCAGCAGCATAGCGGGGGCGCAAACTGAAGCTTTCTTT.

This clonotype was recorded many times. This sequence joins TRBV6-1 and TRBJ2-3; D perhaps matches TRBD2 (5 bases). V was pared by 11 bases and J by 2 bases, with 11 bases between. CDR3 size: 12 residues. Germline V gene lookup returns CDR1 MNHNS and CDR2 SASEGT. The CDR3 DNA reads TGTGCCGAAGCGGACTCCACAGATACGCAGTATTTT. Amino acids: CAEADSTDTQYF.

This clonotype has only a few counts. The chain joins TRBV27 to TRBJ2-3, with D possibly being TRBD2 (6 bases). The V and J ends lost 4 bases and 9 bases respectively, with 17 bases between them. CDR1 MNHEY and CDR2 SMNVEV come from the germline V gene (reference sequence). This CDR3 has 14 amino acids. CDR3 sequence (DNA): TGTGCCAGCAGTTCCATGGGGCGGGGATCGACGCAGTATTTT. This encodes CASSSMGRGSTQYF.

This clonotype has at least ten counts. The CDR3 loop is CSARSGDYEQYF. The CDR3 coding sequence is TGCAGTGCTAGATCCGGCGACTACGAGCAGTACTTC. V gene TRBV20-1 combines with J gene TRBJ2-7, with D unresolved. The CDR3 contains 12 residues. V was shortened by 2 bases and J by 3 bases, with 8 bases between the two germline ends. CDR1 DFQATT and CDR2 SNEGSKA come from the germline V gene (reference sequence).

This clonotype occurred many times. This sequence joins TRBV6-6 and TRBJ1-1; tentatively, D is TRBD1 (5 bases). The CDR3 length is 14 residues. Trimming pared 2 bases from V and 0 bases from J, leaving 7 bases between. The germline V gene has CDR1 MNHNY and CDR2 SVGAGI (reference sequence). This chain's CDR3 is CASSYGHLNTEAFF. The DNA of the CDR3 is TGTGCCAGCAGTTACGGACACCTGAACACTGAAGCTTTCTTT.

This clonotype has at least ten counts. The chain has TRBV7-3 and TRBJ2-7; D is possibly TRBD1 or TRBD2 (5 bases each). The CDR3 runs to 13 residues. The germline V and J ends were trimmed by 2 bases and 5 bases, with 10 bases remaining between them. Germline CDR1 is SGHTA and CDR2 is FQGTGA. This CDR3 is CASSLGRENEQYF. In DNA form, the CDR3 reads TGTGCCAGCAGCTTAGGCAGGGAGAACGAGCAGTACTTC.

This clonotype was found many times. This rearrangement joins TRBV28 to TRBJ2-7, with a possible D match to TRBD2 (6 bases). This CDR3 has 14 residues. V lost 5 bases and J 3 bases, leaving 14 bases between the germline ends. The germline CDR1 and CDR2 sequences are MDHEN and SYDVKM. CDR3 coding DNA: TGTGCCAGCAGTGAGGGGACTTCGGTCTACGAGCAGTACTTC. Its protein is CASSEGTSVYEQYF. The full variable domain, in which reference TRBV28 and TRBJ2-7 provide the parts outside the CDR3, is DVKVTQSSRYLVKRTGEKVFLECVQDMDHENMFWYRQDPGLGLRLIYFSYDVKMKEKGDIPEGYSVSREKKERFSLILESASTNQTSMYLCASSEGTSVYEQYFGPGTRLTVT.

This clonotype occurred many times. The V and J genes are TRBV7-2 and TRBJ2-2, with D perhaps matching TRBD1 (5 bases). V was shortened by 4 bases and J by 5 bases, with 17 bases between the two germline ends. CDR3 size: 16 residues. Germline CDR1 is SGHTA and CDR2 is FQGNSA. In DNA form, the CDR3 reads TGTGCCAGCAGCTCAGTCCCGGCAGGGATTACCGGGGAGCTGTTTTTT. Translated, it gives CASSSVPAGITGELFF.

At least ten counts were recorded for this clonotype. V is TRBV20-1 and J is TRBJ1-2; D ambiguous. V dropped 0 bases and J dropped 4 bases, with 9 bases sitting between them. In germline, CDR1 is DFQATT, CDR2 SNEGSKA (reference sequence). This CDR3 has 13 residues. The CDR3 DNA is TGCAGTGCTAGAGATAGTTCGCTCTATGGCTACACCTTC. Translated: CSARDSSLYGYTF.